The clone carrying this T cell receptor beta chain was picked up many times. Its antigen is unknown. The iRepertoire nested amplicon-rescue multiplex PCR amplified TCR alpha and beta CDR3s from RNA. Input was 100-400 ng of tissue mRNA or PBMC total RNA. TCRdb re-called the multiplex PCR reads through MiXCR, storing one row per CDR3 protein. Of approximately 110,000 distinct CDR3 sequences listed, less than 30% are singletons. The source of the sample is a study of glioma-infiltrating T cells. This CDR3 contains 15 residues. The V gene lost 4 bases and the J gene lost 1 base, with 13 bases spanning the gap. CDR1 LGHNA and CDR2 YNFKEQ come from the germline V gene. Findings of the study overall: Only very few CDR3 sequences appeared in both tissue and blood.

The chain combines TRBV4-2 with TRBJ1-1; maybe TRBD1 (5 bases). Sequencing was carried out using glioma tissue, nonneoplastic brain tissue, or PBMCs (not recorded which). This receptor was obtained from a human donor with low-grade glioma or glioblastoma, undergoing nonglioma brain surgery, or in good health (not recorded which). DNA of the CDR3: TGTGCCAGCAGCCCAGGCGGGGGGGGGAACACTGAAGCTTTCTTT. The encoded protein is CASSPGGGGNTEAFF.